A selection of T cell receptor beta chains follows, all from one sample in a study of cytomegalovirus exposure and HLA in healthy donors. Sequenced by immunoSEQ multiplex PCR; TCRdb stores in-frame clones only, minus some. The sample yields 90,000 to 110,000 clones, around four fifths seen once. Sequenced: PBMCs. The receptors derive from a woman aged 35 to 49 in good health and CMV-seropositive. CDR3s include the opening cysteine and the closing phenylalanine or tryptophan. A D gene is named only where the DNA matches it firmly. The size entry is marked missing in some rows and otherwise reads once, few, many or a size class.

abundance: few; d_gene: TRBD1; v_gene: TRBV2; j_gene: TRBJ1-5; CDR3nt: TGTGCCAGCAGTGACTTAGACAGGGTAGGAGATCAGCCCCAGCATTTT; CDR3aa: CASSDLDRVGDQPQHF
abundance: few; d_gene: TRBD2; v_gene: TRBV9; j_gene: TRBJ2-5; CDR3nt: TGTGCCAGCAGCGCCGGAAGACTAGCGGGAGGCCGAACAGAGACCCAGTACTTC; CDR3aa: CASSAGRLAGGRTETQYF
abundance: .; d_gene: TRBD1; v_gene: TRBV5-1; j_gene: TRBJ2-7; CDR3nt: TGCGCCAGCAGCTTGGACCCCGGGACAGCAAGCTCCTACGAGCAGTACTTC; CDR3aa: CASSLDPGTASSYEQYF
abundance: .; d_gene: .; v_gene: TRBV16; j_gene: TRBJ1-2; CDR3nt: TGTGCCAGCAGCCAATCGGAGCCCCCGATGGATGGCTACACCTTC; CDR3aa: CASSQSEPPMDGYTF
abundance: few; d_gene: .; v_gene: TRBV4-2; j_gene: TRBJ2-3; CDR3nt: TGTGCCAGCAGCCGGATTAGCGGAGGCTCGACCAGCACAGATACGCAGTATTTT; CDR3aa: CASSRISGGSTSTDTQYF
abundance: once; d_gene: .; v_gene: TRBV14; j_gene: TRBJ1-2; CDR3nt: TGTGCCAGCAGCCAAGATGGGGGCAGGGCCTACGGGGGCTACACCTTC; CDR3aa: CASSQDGGRAYGGYTF
abundance: .; d_gene: .; v_gene: TRBV19; j_gene: TRBJ2-1; CDR3nt: TGTGCCGCGGGTTCCTACAATGAGCAGTTCTTC; CDR3aa: CAAGSYNEQFF
abundance: .; d_gene: TRBD1; v_gene: TRBV4-3; j_gene: TRBJ1-3; CDR3nt: TGCGCCAGCAGCCAAGATCTCCGGGCAGGGGGTGGAAACACCATATATTTT; CDR3aa: CASSQDLRAGGGNTIYF
abundance: few; d_gene: TRBD1; v_gene: TRBV5-5; j_gene: TRBJ1-4; CDR3nt: TGTGCCAGCAGCACGGACAGGGAACATGAAAAACTGTTTTTT; CDR3aa: CASSTDREHEKLFF
abundance: .; d_gene: .; v_gene: TRBV5-4; j_gene: TRBJ2-3; CDR3nt: TGTGCCAGCAGCTTGGGAAATCTGCGAGATACGCAGTATTTT; CDR3aa: CASSLGNLRDTQYF
abundance: .; d_gene: .; v_gene: TRBV19; j_gene: TRBJ2-7; CDR3nt: TGTGCCTCTAGGACGGGAAGCGCGGGGTACGAGCAGTACTTC; CDR3aa: CASRTGSAGYEQYF
abundance: .; d_gene: .; v_gene: TRBV6-1; j_gene: TRBJ2-7; CDR3nt: TGTGCCAGCGATTTTTGGGGGGACAGCTCCTACGAGCAGTACTTC; CDR3aa: CASDFWGDSSYEQYF
abundance: .; d_gene: TRBD2; v_gene: TRBV5-4; j_gene: TRBJ2-5; CDR3nt: TGTGCCAGCAGCCCCGGACTAGCGGGAGTGGAGACCCAGTACTTC; CDR3aa: CASSPGLAGVETQYF
abundance: .; d_gene: TRBD1; v_gene: TRBV10-3; j_gene: TRBJ2-1; CDR3nt: TGTGCCATCAGTGGGACAGGGGTCAGCTTGCAGTTCTTC; CDR3aa: CAISGTGVSLQFF
abundance: few; d_gene: TRBD2; v_gene: TRBV27; j_gene: TRBJ2-3; CDR3nt: TGTGCCAGCAGTCCTTCTAGCGGGAGGACAGATACGCAGTATTTT; CDR3aa: CASSPSSGRTDTQYF
abundance: .; d_gene: TRBD1; v_gene: TRBV5-1; j_gene: TRBJ2-7; CDR3nt: TGCGCCAGCAGCAACCGGGACAGGGATTTTAACGAGCAGTACTTC; CDR3aa: CASSNRDRDFNEQYF
abundance: .; d_gene: TRBD1; v_gene: TRBV27; j_gene: TRBJ2-5; CDR3nt: TGTGCCAGCAGTTACAGGGGCGTCCAAGAGACCCAGTACTTC; CDR3aa: CASSYRGVQETQYF
abundance: .; d_gene: TRBD1; v_gene: TRBV5-1; j_gene: TRBJ2-7; CDR3nt: TGCGCCAGCAGCCGAACAGGGGACTCCTACGAGCAGTACTTC; CDR3aa: CASSRTGDSYEQYF
abundance: .; d_gene: TRBD1; v_gene: TRBV4-1; j_gene: TRBJ2-7; CDR3nt: TGCGCCAGCAGCCAGGGGACAGTTAACTCCTACGAGCAGTACTTC; CDR3aa: CASSQGTVNSYEQYF
abundance: .; d_gene: .; v_gene: TRBV7-2; j_gene: TRBJ1-6; CDR3nt: TGTGCCAGCAGCTCGAGGTTTAATTCACCCCTCCACTTT; CDR3aa: CASSSRFNSPLHF
abundance: .; d_gene: .; v_gene: TRBV5-1; j_gene: TRBJ2-3; CDR3nt: TGCGCCAGCAGCTTGGTCGGGGGATCTACGCAGTATTTT; CDR3aa: CASSLVGGSTQYF
abundance: .; d_gene: .; v_gene: TRBV6-1; j_gene: TRBJ2-7; CDR3nt: TGTGCCAGCAGTGAATTCAGATCCTACGAGCAGTACTTC; CDR3aa: CASSEFRSYEQYF
abundance: .; d_gene: TRBD1; v_gene: TRBV5-6; j_gene: TRBJ2-7; CDR3nt: TGTGCCAGCAGCAGGGGACAGGGAGGAGGCTACGAGCAGTACTTC; CDR3aa: CASSRGQGGGYEQYF
abundance: .; d_gene: .; v_gene: TRBV2; j_gene: TRBJ1-1; CDR3nt: TGTGCCAGCCACATTAATTACCAAACTGAAGCTTTCTTT; CDR3aa: CASHINYQTEAFF
abundance: .; d_gene: TRBD2; v_gene: TRBV7-9; j_gene: TRBJ2-3; CDR3nt: TGTGCCAGCAGCCTGGAGGTAGGGCCTAGCGGGGGCCTCCGGGATACGCAGTATTTT; CDR3aa: CASSLEVGPSGGLRDTQYF
abundance: .; d_gene: TRBD1; v_gene: TRBV4-3; j_gene: TRBJ2-4; CDR3nt: TGCGCCAGCAGCCTAACGGACAGGGCTGCGAACATTCAGTACTTC; CDR3aa: CASSLTDRAANIQYF
abundance: .; d_gene: .; v_gene: TRBV6-4; j_gene: TRBJ1-2; CDR3nt: TGTGCCAGCAGGCCTGAGCCGGTGTTTTTATATGGCTACACCTTC; CDR3aa: CASRPEPVFLYGYTF
abundance: .; d_gene: .; v_gene: TRBV19; j_gene: TRBJ1-5; CDR3nt: TGTGCCAGTAGTATAAGGGGGGGCCGGGACCCATGCCATTTT; CDR3aa: CASSIRGGRDPCHF
abundance: .; d_gene: .; v_gene: TRBV18; j_gene: TRBJ2-1; CDR3nt: TGTGCCAGCTCACCGCCTTTTGGCGGGCCGGTTTACAATGAGCAGTTCTTC; CDR3aa: CASSPPFGGPVYNEQFF
abundance: .; d_gene: .; v_gene: TRBV25-1; j_gene: TRBJ1-3; CDR3nt: TGTGCCAGCACGTCGACGGGGGGGAACACCATATATTTT; CDR3aa: CASTSTGGNTIYF
abundance: .; d_gene: .; v_gene: TRBV28; j_gene: TRBJ1-1; CDR3nt: TGTGCCAGCAGTTTATTTGGTGTTGACAGCACTGAAGCTTTCTTT; CDR3aa: CASSLFGVDSTEAFF
abundance: .; d_gene: .; v_gene: TRBV7-8; j_gene: TRBJ2-5; CDR3nt: TGTGCCACCTGCCGGGACTTGCAAGAGACCCAGTACTTC; CDR3aa: CATCRDLQETQYF
abundance: .; d_gene: TRBD1; v_gene: TRBV28; j_gene: TRBJ1-1; CDR3nt: TGTGCCAGCAGTCCACAGGGGGTTTTGAACACTGAAGCTTTCTTT; CDR3aa: CASSPQGVLNTEAFF
abundance: .; d_gene: .; v_gene: TRBV5-1; j_gene: TRBJ2-7; CDR3nt: TGCGCCAGCAGCTCCCTGATGAGACAGGGACTCTACGAGCAGTACTTC; CDR3aa: CASSSLMRQGLYEQYF
abundance: .; d_gene: TRBD1; v_gene: TRBV2; j_gene: TRBJ2-7; CDR3nt: TGTGCCAGCAGCCCTGGGACAGGCGTCTACGAGCAGTACTTC; CDR3aa: CASSPGTGVYEQYF
abundance: .; d_gene: .; v_gene: TRBV2; j_gene: TRBJ1-1; CDR3nt: TGTGCCAGCAGTGAATTGAACAGCCAAGCTTTCTTT; CDR3aa: CASSELNSQAFF
abundance: .; d_gene: .; v_gene: TRBV4-3; j_gene: TRBJ2-2; CDR3nt: TGCGCCAGCAGCCTCCTGGTAGGGGACACCGGGGAGCTGTTTTTT; CDR3aa: CASSLLVGDTGELFF
abundance: .; d_gene: .; v_gene: TRBV28; j_gene: TRBJ2-1; CDR3nt: TGTGCCAGCAGTTTATTGCGCAATGAGCAGTTCTTC; CDR3aa: CASSLLRNEQFF
abundance: few; d_gene: TRBD2; v_gene: TRBV10-1; j_gene: TRBJ2-3; CDR3nt: TGCGCCAGCAGTGACGAGGGACTAGCGGGAAGCACAGATACGCAGTATTTT; CDR3aa: CASSDEGLAGSTDTQYF
abundance: .; d_gene: .; v_gene: TRBV7-9; j_gene: TRBJ1-1; CDR3nt: TGTGCCAGCAGCTTAGTTCCGGGTTCGGACACTGAAGCTTTCTTT; CDR3aa: CASSLVPGSDTEAFF
abundance: .; d_gene: .; v_gene: TRBV27; j_gene: TRBJ1-1; CDR3nt: TGTGCCAGCAGTCGAGGGTTTGAAGCTTTCTTT; CDR3aa: CASSRGFEAFF
abundance: .; d_gene: TRBD2; v_gene: TRBV27; j_gene: TRBJ2-5; CDR3nt: TGTGCCAGCAGTCCCTGGGGTAGCGGGGGTACGAAAGAGACCCAGTACTTC; CDR3aa: CASSPWGSGGTKETQYF
abundance: .; d_gene: .; v_gene: TRBV6-5; j_gene: TRBJ2-7; CDR3nt: TGTGCCAGCAGTTGTAGCGCTTGCGAGCAGTACTTC; CDR3aa: CASSCSACEQYF
abundance: .; d_gene: TRBD2; v_gene: TRBV4-2; j_gene: TRBJ2-7; CDR3nt: TGTGCCAGCAGCAAACAGAGCGGGGGCGAGCAGTACTTC; CDR3aa: CASSKQSGGEQYF
abundance: .; d_gene: .; v_gene: TRBV18; j_gene: TRBJ1-5; CDR3nt: TGTGCCAGCTCACCGACTGACGTAGATCAGCCCCAGCATTTT; CDR3aa: CASSPTDVDQPQHF